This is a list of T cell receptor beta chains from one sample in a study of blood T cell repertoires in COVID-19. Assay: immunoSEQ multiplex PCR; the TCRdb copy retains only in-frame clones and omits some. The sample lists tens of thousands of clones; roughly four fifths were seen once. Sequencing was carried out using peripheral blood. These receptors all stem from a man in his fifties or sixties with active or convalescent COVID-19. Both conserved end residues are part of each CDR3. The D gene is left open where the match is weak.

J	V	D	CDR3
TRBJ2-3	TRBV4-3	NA	CARSRRGGRGRKSSTDTQYF
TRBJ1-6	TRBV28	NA	CASIGQEGSPLHF
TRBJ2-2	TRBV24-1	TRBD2	CATSVASGGLGELFF
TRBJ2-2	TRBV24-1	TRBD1	CATSENRGAGELFF
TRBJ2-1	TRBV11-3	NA	CASSSDDSNEQFF
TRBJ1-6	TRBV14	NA	CASSQGRFRGSPLHF
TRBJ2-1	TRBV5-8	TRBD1	CASSLGTGDNLQFF
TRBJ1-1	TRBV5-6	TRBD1	CASSSARDRATEAFF
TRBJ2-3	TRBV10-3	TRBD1	CAISDPVRAGGEDTQYF
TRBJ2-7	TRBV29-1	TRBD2	CSVWTSGIFYEQYF
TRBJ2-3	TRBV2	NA	CASSEEVNLADTQYF